Presented here are 24 T cell receptor beta chains from one specimen sequenced in a study of CD8+CD57+ T cells in acquired aplastic anemia. TCR beta VDJ and CDR3 were profiled, and genomic DNA was the template. TCRdb used MiXCR to reprocess the reads, holding one entry per CDR3 protein. Of some 68,000 distinct CDR3 sequences listed, approximately 51% are singletons. Material: sorted CD4+, CD8+, or CD8+CD57+ T cells (not recorded which) from PBMCs. Receptor source: a human donor in good health, serving as a control.

This clonotype was counted ten times or more. The genes are TRBV19 and TRBJ1-1; unclear D gene. This CDR3 is built from 12 residues. The V gene lost 0 bases and the J gene lost 7 bases, with 6 bases spanning the gap. Germline values: CDR1 LNHDA, CDR2 SQIVND (reference sequence). CDR3 in DNA: TGTGCCAGTAGTATAGATTACGATGAAGCTTTCTTT. Translating it yields CASSIDYDEAFF.

About this clonotype: An end of the junction differs from the germline gene, which may be a read error. J is TRBJ1-2 and V is TRBV2, with D unclear. The CDR3 has 15 amino acids. Germline values: CDR1 SNHLY, CDR2 FYNNEI. In nucleotides, the CDR3 is TGTGCCAGCAGTGAGGCAGGAGAGATTAACTATGGCTACGCCTTC. It translates to CASSEAGEINYGYAF.

The chain carries TRBV12-3 or TRBV12-4 and TRBJ1-2; D is perhaps TRBD1 (5 bases). This CDR3 contains 16 residues. Trimming removed 6 bases from V and 4 bases from J, with 21 bases in between. The CDR3: CASRTGTPPSLYGYTF. CDR3 nucleotides: TGTGCCAGCAGGACCGGGACTCCCCCGTCCCTCTATGGCTACACCTTC.

This chain uses TRBV2 with TRBJ1-5; D call uncertain. V dropped 5 bases and J dropped 2 bases, with 13 bases sitting between them. Germline assignment: CDR1 SNHLY and CDR2 FYNNEI. The CDR3 length is 15 residues. Here the CDR3 DNA reads TGTGCCAGCAGTCCCCTGACGGGAGGCAATCAGCCCCAGCATTTT. As protein: CASSPLTGGNQPQHF.

This clonotype came up many times. This chain uses TRBV6-6 with TRBJ2-5; D unclear. The CDR3 sequence is 14 residues long. Germline V gives CDR1 MNHNY, CDR2 SVGAGI (reference sequence). Trimming cost V 0 bases and J 1 base, with 6 bases left between them. The CDR3 loop reads CASSYSGSQETQYF. CDR3 DNA: TGTGCCAGCAGTTACTCGGGCAGCCAAGAGACCCAGTACTTC.

This clonotype has only a few counts. V is TRBV29-1 and J is TRBJ1-2, with D perhaps matching TRBD1 (6 bases). This CDR3 is 11 amino acids long. The V end lost 7 bases, the J end lost 14 bases, and 20 bases lay between the germline ends. Germline CDR1 reads SQVTM; CDR2 reads ANQGSEA. CDR3: CSATIQGEGTF. The DNA of the CDR3 is TGCAGCGCGACGATACAGGGAGAAGGGACCTTC.

This chain links TRBV2 with TRBJ1-4; tentative D call: TRBD1 (5 bases). Germline CDR1 reads SNHLY; CDR2 reads FYNNEI. The CDR3 length is 13 residues. The V end was cut by 6 bases, the J end by 4 bases, with 9 bases between. CDR3 sequence (DNA): TGTGCCAGCAGCTACAGGAGTAATGAAAAACTGTTTTTT. Its protein product is CASSYRSNEKLFF.

The V and J genes are TRBV29-1 and TRBJ1-2; D uncertain. The CDR3 sequence is 12 residues long. Per germline, CDR1 SQVTM and CDR2 ANQGSEA. V dropped 6 bases and J dropped 8 bases, with 16 bases sitting between them. This CDR3 reads CSVEGPDGGYTF. CDR3 nucleotide sequence: TGCAGCGTAGAGGGCCCGGACGGGGGCTACACCTTC.

This clonotype was seen only once. The CDR3 bases are TGTGCCAGCAGTATGAGGACAGGGGGTCGGCAGCCCCAGCATTTT. This encodes CASSMRTGGRQPQHF. The V and J genes are TRBV2 and TRBJ1-5; TRBD1 agrees at 10 bases. V dropped 5 bases and J dropped 7; count of bases not matched to a gene: 8. The CDR3 runs 15 residues. Per the germline V gene, CDR1 is SNHLY and CDR2 is FYNNEI. The full variable domain, its missing parts supplied by reference TRBV2 and TRBJ1-5, is EPEVTQTPSHQVTQMGQEVILRCVPISNHLYFYWYRQILGQKVEFLVSFYNNEISEKSEIFDDQFSVERPDGSNFTLKIRSTKLEDSAMYFCASSMRTGGRQPQHFGDGTRLSIL.

This rearrangement joins TRBV4-3 to TRBJ1-5; 7 positions agree with TRBD1. Germline CDR1 LGHNA, CDR2 YSLEER. This CDR3 region has 18 residues. V shed 0 bases and J 7 bases; nucleotides not matched to a gene: 15. The CDR3 DNA follows: TGCGCCAGCAGCCAAGATACGACAGGGCTAGGAACAAGACAGCCCCAGCATTTT. This codes for CASSQDTTGLGTRQPQHF.

The sample holds many counts of this clonotype. CDR3 loop: CASSEGGLGYGYTF. DNA for the CDR3: TGTGCCAGCAGTGAAGGAGGACTTGGCTATGGCTACACCTTC. The rearrangement uses TRBV6-1 and TRBJ1-2; D is unresolved. Trimming took off 1 base at V and 4 bases at J, with 10 bases between the two ends. The CDR3 runs 14 residues. The germline V gene has CDR1 MNHNS and CDR2 SASEGT.

The chain links TRBV4-1 to TRBJ2-7; unclear D gene. V was clipped by 0 bases and J by 2 bases, with 5 bases between them. This CDR3 contains 13 residues. Germline CDR1 is MGHRA and CDR2 is YSYEKL. The DNA of the CDR3 is TGCGCCAGCAGCCAAGATCGCGCCTACGAGCAGTACTTC. The encoded protein is CASSQDRAYEQYF.

The chain joins TRBV9 to TRBJ2-5; TRBD1 aligns across 9 bases. J was trimmed by 2 bases and V by 3 bases; bases with no gene match: 5. CDR1 is SGDLS, CDR2 YYNGEE, per germline. The CDR3 has 15 residues. The CDR3 nucleotides are TGTGCCAGCAGCGCGGGGACAGGGCCACAAGAGACCCAGTACTTC. Translation gives CASSAGTGPQETQYF.

This clonotype was picked up many times. This rearrangement joins TRBV20-1 to TRBJ2-5; tentatively, D is TRBD1 (5 bases). CDR1 DFQATT and CDR2 SNEGSKA come from the germline V gene (reference sequence). The CDR3 loop spans 15 amino acids. V was shortened by 3 bases and J by 5 bases, with 19 bases between the two germline ends. The CDR3 spells CSASLIWGTRETQYF. The CDR3 bases are TGCAGTGCTAGTTTAATTTGGGGCACGCGGGAGACCCAGTACTTC.

The V gene is TRBV7-6, the J gene TRBJ2-7; 8 bases fit TRBD1. The CDR3 loop spans 13 amino acids. CDR1 and CDR2 from the germline V gene are SGHVS and FNYEAQ. After removal of 6 bases from V and 0 bases from J, the junction contained 1 base not matched to a gene. The CDR3 sequence: CASRGQASYEQYF. The CDR3 DNA reads TGTGCCAGCAGGGGACAGGCCTCCTACGAGCAGTACTTC.

The chain links TRBV29-1 to TRBJ1-3, with D uncertain. There are 11 residues in the CDR3. The germline V and J ends were trimmed by 3 bases and 2 bases, with 2 bases remaining between them. CDR1 and CDR2 from the germline V gene are SQVTM and ANQGSEA. DNA for the CDR3: TGCAGCGTTGATGCTGGAAACACCATATATTTT. It codes for CSVDAGNTIYF.

This clonotype appeared many times. The chain couples TRBV7-9 to TRBJ1-6; D is unresolved. V lost 5 bases to trimming and J lost 5 bases, with 16 bases between them. The CDR3 extends over 16 amino acids. Germline V gives CDR1 SEHNR, CDR2 FQNEAQ (reference sequence). The CDR3 coding sequence is TGTGCCAGCAGCGTATACACCGAGAGGGATAATTCACCCCTCCACTTT. It codes for CASSVYTERDNSPLHF.

This clonotype appeared a few times. CDR3 protein: CASSGGSGNTIYF. In nucleotides, the CDR3 is TGTGCCAGTAGTGGGGGCTCTGGAAACACCATATATTTT. This sequence joins TRBV19 and TRBJ1-3, with a weak D call TRBD1 (5 bases). CDR1 is LNHDA and CDR2 is SQIVND in the germline V gene (reference sequence). Deletions cut 5 bases from V and 0 bases from J, with 5 bases between. This CDR3 is 13 amino acids long.

Note on this clonotype: This CDR3 fails to terminate in the conserved phenylalanine or tryptophan, so it likely reflects a read error. The chain is built from TRBV7-9 and TRBJ2-1, with D hard to call. This CDR3 comprises 12 residues. In germline, CDR1 is SEHNR, CDR2 FQNEAQ (reference sequence). The CDR3 region is CAGSLDVNEQFL. The CDR3 DNA reads as TGTGCCGGCAGCTTGGACGTTAATGAGCAGTTCCTC.

In regard to this clonotype: An end of the junction differs from the germline gene, which may be a read error. V gene TRBV5-5 combines with J gene TRBJ1-1; D gene ambiguous. This CDR3 comprises 13 residues. Germline loops: CDR1 SGHKS, CDR2 YYEKEE (reference sequence). The CDR3 is CASSQAQDTEAFF. The CDR3, as DNA: TGCGCCAGCAGCCAAGCCCAGGACACTGAAGCTTTCTTT.

This clonotype was seen ten or more times. The V call is TRBV19, the J call TRBJ1-1; D perhaps matches TRBD1 (6 bases). Germline CDR1 and CDR2: LNHDA and SQIVND (reference sequence). V was trimmed by 4 bases and J by 5 bases, leaving 17 bases between them. This CDR3 has 15 residues. The CDR3 bases are TGTGCCAGTAGTAACCCTCGGGGGGCGTATACTGAAGCTTTCTTT. Its protein is CASSNPRGAYTEAFF.

The rearrangement joins TRBV25-1 to TRBJ2-5; D could derive from TRBD1 or TRBD2 (5 bases each). Germline CDR1 is MGHDK and CDR2 is SYGVNS. Deletions cut 2 bases from V and 4 bases from J, with 11 bases between. The CDR3 is made up of 14 amino acids. DNA of the CDR3: TGTGCCAGCAGTGAAACGGGGCAGGGAGAGACCCAGTACTTC. This sequence encodes CASSETGQGETQYF.

This clonotype has only a few counts. This may be a read error: a much more frequent sequence differs by one nucleotide. The CDR3 end shows no conserved phenylalanine or tryptophan, and so a read error is likely. The rearrangement links TRBV3-1 to TRBJ2-1, with D tentatively TRBD2 (6 bases). The CDR3 covers 14 residues. Trimming stripped 3 bases from V and 6 bases from J, with 12 bases between. The germline V gene has CDR1 LGHDT and CDR2 YNNKEL (reference sequence). The CDR3 region has the DNA TGTGCCAGCAGCCAGCAGGGAGGTCCCAATGAGCAGTTCCTC. Protein sequence: CASSQQGGPNEQFL.

This clonotype was seen ten or more times. The CDR3 is CASSGDRGTEAFF. Written as DNA, the CDR3 is TGTGCCAGCAGTGGAGACAGGGGCACTGAAGCTTTCTTT. V usage is TRBV6-1 and J usage is TRBJ1-1; 8 bases are shared with TRBD1. The CDR3 spans 13 residues. Germline CDR1 reads MNHNS; CDR2 reads SASEGT. The V and J ends lost 4 bases and 4 bases, in that order; junction bases with no gene match: 2.